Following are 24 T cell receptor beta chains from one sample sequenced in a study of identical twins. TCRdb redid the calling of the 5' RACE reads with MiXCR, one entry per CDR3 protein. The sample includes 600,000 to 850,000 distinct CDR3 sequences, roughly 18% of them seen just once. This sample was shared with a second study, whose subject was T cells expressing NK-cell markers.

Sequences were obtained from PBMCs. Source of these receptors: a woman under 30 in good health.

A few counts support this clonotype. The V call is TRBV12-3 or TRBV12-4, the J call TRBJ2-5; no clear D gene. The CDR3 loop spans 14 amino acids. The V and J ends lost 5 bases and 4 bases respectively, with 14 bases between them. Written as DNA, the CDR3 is TGTGCCAGCAGTCTGGACCCCTCGGGAGAGACCCAGTACTTC. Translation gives CASSLDPSGETQYF.

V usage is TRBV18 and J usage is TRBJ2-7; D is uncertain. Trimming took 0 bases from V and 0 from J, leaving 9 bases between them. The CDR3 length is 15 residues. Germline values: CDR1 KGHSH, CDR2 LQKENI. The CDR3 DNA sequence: TGTGCCAGCTCACCACCGGGCAGTTACTCCTACGAGCAGTACTTC. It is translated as CASSPPGSYSYEQYF.

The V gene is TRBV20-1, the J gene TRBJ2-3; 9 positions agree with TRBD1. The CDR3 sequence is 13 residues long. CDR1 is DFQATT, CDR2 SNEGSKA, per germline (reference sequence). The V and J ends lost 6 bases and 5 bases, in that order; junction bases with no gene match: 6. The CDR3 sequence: CSATQGAGDTQYF. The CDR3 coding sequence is TGCAGTGCAACACAGGGGGCAGGAGATACGCAGTATTTT.

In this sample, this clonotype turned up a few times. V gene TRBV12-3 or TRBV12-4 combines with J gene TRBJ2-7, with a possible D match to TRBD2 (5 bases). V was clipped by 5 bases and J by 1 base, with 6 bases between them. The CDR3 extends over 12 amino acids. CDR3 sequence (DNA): TGTGCCAGCAGTCGGAGGTCCTACGAGCAGTACTTC. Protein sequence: CASSRRSYEQYF.

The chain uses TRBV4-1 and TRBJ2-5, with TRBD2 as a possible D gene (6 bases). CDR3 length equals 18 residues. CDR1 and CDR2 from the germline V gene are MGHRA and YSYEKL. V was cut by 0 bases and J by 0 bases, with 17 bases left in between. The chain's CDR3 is CASSQDPGETSNQETQYF. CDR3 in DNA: TGCGCCAGCAGCCAAGATCCGGGAGAAACTAGTAACCAAGAGACCCAGTACTTC.

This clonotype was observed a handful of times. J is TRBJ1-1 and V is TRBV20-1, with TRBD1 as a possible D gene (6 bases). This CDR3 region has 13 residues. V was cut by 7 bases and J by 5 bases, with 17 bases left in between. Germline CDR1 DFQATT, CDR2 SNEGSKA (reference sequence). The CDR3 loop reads CSVATGGNTEAFF. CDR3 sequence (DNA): TGCAGTGTTGCGACAGGTGGCAATACTGAAGCTTTCTTT.

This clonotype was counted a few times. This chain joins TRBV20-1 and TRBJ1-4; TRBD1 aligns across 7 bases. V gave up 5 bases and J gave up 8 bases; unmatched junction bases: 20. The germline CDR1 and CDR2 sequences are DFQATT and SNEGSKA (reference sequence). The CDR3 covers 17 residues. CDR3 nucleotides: TGCAGTGCTCTGAACGCTCTCTCGACAGGGTTGAACGAAAAACTGTTTTTT. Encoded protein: CSALNALSTGLNEKLFF.

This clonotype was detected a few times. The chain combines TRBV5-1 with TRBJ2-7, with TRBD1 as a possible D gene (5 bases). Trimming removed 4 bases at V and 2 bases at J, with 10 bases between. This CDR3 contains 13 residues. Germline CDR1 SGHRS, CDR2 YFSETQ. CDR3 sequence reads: CASSNQGTYEQYF. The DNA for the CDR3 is TGCGCCAGCAGCAACCAGGGAACCTACGAGCAGTACTTC.

This CDR3 reads CASILGLAGTEGETQYF. For the CDR3, the DNA is TGTGCCAGCATCCTAGGCCTAGCGGGTACCGAGGGAGAGACCCAGTACTTC. The chain recombines TRBV7-6 with TRBJ2-5, with 8 bases matching TRBD2. Germline V CDR1 and CDR2: SGHVS, FNYEAQ. After removal of 7 bases from V and 4 bases from J, the junction contained 17 bases not matched to a gene. There are 17 residues in the CDR3.

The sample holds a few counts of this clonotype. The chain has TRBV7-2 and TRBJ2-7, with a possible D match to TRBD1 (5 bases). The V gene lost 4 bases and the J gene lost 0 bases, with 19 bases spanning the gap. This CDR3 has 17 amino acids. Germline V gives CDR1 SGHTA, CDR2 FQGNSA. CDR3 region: CASSSSRQRASSYEQYF. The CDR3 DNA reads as TGTGCCAGCAGCTCAAGCCGACAGCGAGCCTCCTCCTACGAGCAGTACTTC.

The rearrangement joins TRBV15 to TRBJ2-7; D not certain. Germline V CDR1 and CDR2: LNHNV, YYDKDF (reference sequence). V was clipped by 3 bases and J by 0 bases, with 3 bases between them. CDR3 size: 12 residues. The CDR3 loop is CATSSDSYEQYF. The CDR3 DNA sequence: TGTGCCACCAGCAGCGACTCCTACGAGCAGTACTTC.

CDR3 amino acids: CASSWTRPNTGELFF. The DNA for the CDR3 is TGTGCCAGCAGTTGGACAAGACCTAACACCGGGGAGCTGTTTTTT. The rearrangement joins TRBV6-5 to TRBJ2-2; tentatively, D is TRBD1 (5 bases). V lost 4 bases and J 2 bases, leaving 11 bases between the germline ends. The length of the CDR3 is 15 residues. CDR1 and CDR2 from the germline V gene are MNHEY and SVGAGI.

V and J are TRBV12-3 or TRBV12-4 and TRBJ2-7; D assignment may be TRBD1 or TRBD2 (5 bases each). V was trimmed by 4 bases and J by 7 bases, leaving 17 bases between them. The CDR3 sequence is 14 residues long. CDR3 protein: CASSSRDGGREQYF. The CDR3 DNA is TGTGCCAGCAGTTCCCGGGACGGAGGACGAGAGCAGTACTTC.

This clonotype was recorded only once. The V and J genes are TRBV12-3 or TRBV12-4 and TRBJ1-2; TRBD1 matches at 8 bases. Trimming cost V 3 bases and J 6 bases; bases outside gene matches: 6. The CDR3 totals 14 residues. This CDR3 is CASSFGQGADGYTF. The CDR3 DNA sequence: TGTGCCAGCAGTTTTGGTCAGGGGGCGGATGGCTACACCTTC.

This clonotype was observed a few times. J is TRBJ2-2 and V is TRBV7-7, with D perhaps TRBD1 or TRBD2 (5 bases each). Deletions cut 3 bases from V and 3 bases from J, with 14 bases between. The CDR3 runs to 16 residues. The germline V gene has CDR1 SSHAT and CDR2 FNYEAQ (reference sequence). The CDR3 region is CASSFRDPRDTGELFF. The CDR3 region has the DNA TGTGCCAGCAGCTTCCGGGACCCCAGGGACACCGGGGAGCTGTTTTTT. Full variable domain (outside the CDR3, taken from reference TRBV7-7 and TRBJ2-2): GAGVSQSPRYKVTKRGQDVTLRCDPISSHATLYWYQQALGQGPEFLTYFNYEAQPDKSGLPSDRFSAERPEGSISTLTIQRTEQRDSAMYRCASSFRDPRDTGELFFGEGSRLTVL.

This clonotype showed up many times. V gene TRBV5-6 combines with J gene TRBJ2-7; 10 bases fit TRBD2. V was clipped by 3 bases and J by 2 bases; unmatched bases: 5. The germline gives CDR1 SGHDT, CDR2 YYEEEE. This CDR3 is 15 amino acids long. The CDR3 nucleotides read TGTGCCAGCAGCTACCGAGCGGGAGGGCCCTACGAGCAGTACTTC. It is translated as CASSYRAGGPYEQYF.

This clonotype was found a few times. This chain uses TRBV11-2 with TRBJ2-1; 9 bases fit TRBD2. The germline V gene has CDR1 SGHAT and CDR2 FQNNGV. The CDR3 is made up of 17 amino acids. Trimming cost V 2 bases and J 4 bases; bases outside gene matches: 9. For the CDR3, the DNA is TGTGCCAGCAGCTTACGGTTCCTAGCGGGGTTATACAATGAGCAGTTCTTC. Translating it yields CASSLRFLAGLYNEQFF. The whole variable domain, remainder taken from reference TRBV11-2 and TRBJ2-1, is EAGVAQSPRYKIIEKRQSVAFWCNPISGHATLYWYQQILGQGPKLLIQFQNNGVVDDSQLPKDRFSAERLKGVDSTLKIQPAKLEDSAVYLCASSLRFLAGLYNEQFFGPGTRLTVL.

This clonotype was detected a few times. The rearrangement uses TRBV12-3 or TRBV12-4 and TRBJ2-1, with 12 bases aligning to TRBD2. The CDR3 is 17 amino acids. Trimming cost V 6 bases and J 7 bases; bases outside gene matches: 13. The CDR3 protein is CASRHGLAGLGLNEQFF. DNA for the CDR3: TGTGCCAGCAGACACGGACTAGCGGGATTGGGTTTAAATGAGCAGTTCTTC.

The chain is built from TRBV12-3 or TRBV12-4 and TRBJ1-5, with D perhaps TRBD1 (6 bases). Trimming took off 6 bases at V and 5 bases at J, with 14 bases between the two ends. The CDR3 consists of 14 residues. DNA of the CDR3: TGTGCCAGCAGCCGCAGGGGTCCAGATCAGCCCCAGCATTTT. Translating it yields CASSRRGPDQPQHF.

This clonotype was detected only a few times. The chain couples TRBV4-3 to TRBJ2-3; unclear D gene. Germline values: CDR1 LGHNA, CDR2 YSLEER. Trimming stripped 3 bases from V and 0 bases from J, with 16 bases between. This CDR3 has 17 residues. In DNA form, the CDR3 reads TGCGCCAGCAGCCACGAGGTCGCCAGGCCTAGCACAGATACGCAGTATTTT. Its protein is CASSHEVARPSTDTQYF.

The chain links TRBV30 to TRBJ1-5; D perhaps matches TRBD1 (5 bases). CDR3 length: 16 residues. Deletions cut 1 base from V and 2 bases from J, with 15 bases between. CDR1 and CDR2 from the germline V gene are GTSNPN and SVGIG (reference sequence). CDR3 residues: CAWSGGTTGGNQPQHF. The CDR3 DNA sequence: TGTGCCTGGAGTGGCGGGACCACTGGTGGCAATCAGCCCCAGCATTTT.

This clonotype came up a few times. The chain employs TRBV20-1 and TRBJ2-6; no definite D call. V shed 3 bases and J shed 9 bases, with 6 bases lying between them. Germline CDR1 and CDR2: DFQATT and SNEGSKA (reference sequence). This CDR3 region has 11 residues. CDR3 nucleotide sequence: TGCAGTGCTAGGACGGGCAACGTCCTGACTTTC. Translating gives CSARTGNVLTF.

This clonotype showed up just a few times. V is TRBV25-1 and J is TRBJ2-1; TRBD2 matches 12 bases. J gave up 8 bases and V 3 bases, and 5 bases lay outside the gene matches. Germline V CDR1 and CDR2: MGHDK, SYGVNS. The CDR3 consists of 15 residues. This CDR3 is CASSETSGSLYEQFF. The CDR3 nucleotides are TGTGCCAGCAGTGAGACTAGCGGGAGTCTATATGAGCAGTTCTTC.

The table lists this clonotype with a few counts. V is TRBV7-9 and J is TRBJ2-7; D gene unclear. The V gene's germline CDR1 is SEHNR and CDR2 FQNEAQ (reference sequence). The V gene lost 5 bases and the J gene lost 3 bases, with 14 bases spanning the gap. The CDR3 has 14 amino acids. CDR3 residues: CASSPRVFNYEQYF. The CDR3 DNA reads TGTGCCAGCAGCCCCCGGGTCTTTAACTACGAGCAGTACTTC.